Following are 11 T cell receptor beta chains from one sample sequenced in a study of identical twins. TCRdb processed the 5' RACE reads anew with MiXCR; each CDR3 protein has one entry. The repertoire includes 200,000 or so distinct CDR3 sequences, less than 8% of them detected once, and less than 2% sits in the top ten. Separately, the same data were catalogued under a study of yellow fever vaccine responses in identical twins.

The specimen was memory (CD45RO+) T cells sorted from blood. The receptors were sampled from a woman younger than 35 in good health.

J is TRBJ1-2 and V is TRBV20-1; 10 bases are shared with TRBD1. CDR3 size: 14 residues. Per germline, CDR1 DFQATT and CDR2 SNEGSKA (reference sequence). CDR3 DNA sequence: TGCACCTCTTCCGGGACAGGGGATTTTGGTGGCTACACCTTC. This sequence encodes CTSSGTGDFGGYTF.

This CDR3 reads CSARVEGAQNIQYF. The CDR3 nucleotides are TGCAGTGCTAGAGTGGAGGGGGCCCAAAACATTCAGTACTTC. V and J are TRBV20-1 and TRBJ2-4, with D tentatively TRBD1 (7 bases). The CDR3 has 14 residues. The ends were cut back, 1 base at V and 5 bases at J, with 12 bases in the middle. Per germline, CDR1 DFQATT and CDR2 SNEGSKA (reference sequence).

V is TRBV6-6 and J is TRBJ2-7; 7 nucleotides align to TRBD1. The CDR3 contains 11 residues. CDR1 and CDR2 from the germline V gene are MNHNY and SVGAGI (reference sequence). V gave up 8 bases and J gave up 9 bases; unmatched junction bases: 7. Here the CDR3 reads CASGTGAVQYF. CDR3 nucleotide sequence: TGTGCCAGCGGAACAGGGGCGGTGCAGTACTTC.

The V call is TRBV7-2, the J call TRBJ2-7, with 9 bases fitting TRBD2. The CDR3 contains 14 residues. Germline values: CDR1 SGHTA, CDR2 FQGNSA. The ends lost 3 bases at V and 2 bases at J; junction bases unmatched: 2. The CDR3 spells CASSFQRGAYEQYF. CDR3 sequence (DNA): TGTGCCAGCAGCTTCCAGCGGGGGGCCTACGAGCAGTACTTC.

The sample holds a few counts of this clonotype. Because the CDR3's place on the DNA is in doubt, the DNA is left out and the CDR3 is given as listed by TCRdb. The chain recombines TRBV20-1 with TRBJ2-2. Germline V gene sequence: CDR1 DFQATT, CDR2 SNEGSKA (reference sequence). The CDR3 is 15 amino acids long, termini counted. The CDR3 loop reads CSARGPSDPGELFFF.

This clonotype was recorded at least ten times. This sequence joins TRBV6-2 or TRBV6-3 and TRBJ2-4; 8 bases fit TRBD2. Germline trimming cut 2 bases from V and 0 bases from J; bases unmatched to any gene: 9. Germline CDR1 and CDR2: MNHEY and SVGEGT. This CDR3 has 18 amino acids. CDR3 DNA: TGTGCCAGCAGTTACACGGTCGCGGGGGGACTAGCCAAAAACATTCAGTACTTC. This encodes CASSYTVAGGLAKNIQYF.

This clonotype was seen repeatedly, ten times or more. The junction shows a germline mismatch at one end, possibly a read error. The chain combines TRBV5-1 with TRBJ2-1; TRBD2 might be the D (5 bases). Per the germline V gene, CDR1 is SGHRS and CDR2 is YFSETQ. CDR3 length: 12 residues. This chain's CDR3 is CASSLDLASTAF. CDR3 in DNA: TGCGCCAGCAGCTTGGATCTAGCTAGCACTGCTTTC.

The gene calls are TRBV16 and TRBJ1-5, with D tentatively TRBD1 (5 bases). Trimming removed 6 bases from V and 0 bases from J, with 21 bases in between. The CDR3 loop spans 18 amino acids. Germline CDR1 and CDR2: KGHSY and FQNENV. In nucleotides, the CDR3 is TGTGCCAGCAGTGTAATGCGGTCGGGGACCTCTAGCAATCAGCCCCAGCATTTT. It yields the protein CASSVMRSGTSSNQPQHF.

The chain couples TRBV20-1 to TRBJ2-3; 8 bases map to TRBD2. Germline loops: CDR1 DFQATT, CDR2 SNEGSKA (reference sequence). This CDR3 is built from 14 residues. Trimming cost V 3 bases and J 5 bases; bases outside gene matches: 7. For the CDR3, the DNA is TGCAGTGCTAGTGCGGCGGGAGGTCTAGATACGCAGTATTTT. Amino acids: CSASAAGGLDTQYF.

The sample holds many counts of this clonotype. The genes are TRBV10-3 and TRBJ1-2; no clear D. V gave up 0 bases and J gave up 2 bases, with 4 bases separating them. This CDR3 contains 13 residues. Germline CDR1 is ENHRY and CDR2 is SYGVKD. CDR3 coding DNA: TGTGCCATCAGTGAGTCTCGGAACTATGGCTACACCTTC. Protein: CAISESRNYGYTF.

This clonotype was counted many times. The CDR3 DNA reads TGTGCCAGCCGCTCCACAGGAGTCACCGGGGAGCTGTTTTTT. Its protein product is CASRSTGVTGELFF. The J gene is TRBJ2-2, the V gene TRBV6-1; TRBD1 might be the D (5 bases). This CDR3 contains 14 residues. From germline, CDR1 is MNHNS and CDR2 SASEGT. Trimming pared 8 bases from V and 4 bases from J, leaving 14 bases between.